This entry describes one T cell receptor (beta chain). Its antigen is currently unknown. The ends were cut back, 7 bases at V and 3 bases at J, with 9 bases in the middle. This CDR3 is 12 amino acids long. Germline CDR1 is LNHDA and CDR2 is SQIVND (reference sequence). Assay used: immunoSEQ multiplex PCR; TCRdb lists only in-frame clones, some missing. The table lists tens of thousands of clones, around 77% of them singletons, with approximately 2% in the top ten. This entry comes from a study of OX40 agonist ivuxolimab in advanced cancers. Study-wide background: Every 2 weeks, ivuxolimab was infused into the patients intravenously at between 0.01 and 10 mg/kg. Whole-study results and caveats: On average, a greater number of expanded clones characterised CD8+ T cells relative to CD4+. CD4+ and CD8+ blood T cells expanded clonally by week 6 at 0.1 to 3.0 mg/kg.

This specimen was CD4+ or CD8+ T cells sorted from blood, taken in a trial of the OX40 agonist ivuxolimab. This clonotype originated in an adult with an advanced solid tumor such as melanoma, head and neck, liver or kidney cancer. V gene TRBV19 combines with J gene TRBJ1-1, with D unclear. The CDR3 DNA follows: TGTGCCAGTAAGCCGGATTACACTGAAGCTTTCTTT. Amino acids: CASKPDYTEAFF.